Listed below are T cell receptor beta chains from one sample, sequenced in a study of PD-L1 blockade in urothelial cancer. Repertoires were generated with immunoSEQ multiplex PCR, while TCRdb's copy carries only in-frame clones and drops some. The table shows roughly 56,000 clones, with roughly 80% occurring only once. The material sequenced was PBMCs, taken around atezolizumab (anti-PD-L1) treatment. Receptors originate from a man in his 70s with urothelial cancer. Both conserved end residues are part of each CDR3. Fields, in order: V gene, J gene, clone size, D gene, CDR3 DNA, CDR3 protein. A D gene is named only where the DNA matches it firmly. Clone size appears in some rows only: once, few, many, or a class for an expanded clone.

TRBV30	TRBJ1-3	.	.	TGTGCCCGGAGGGGAGACTCTGGAAACACCATATATTTT	CARRGDSGNTIYF
TRBV11-2	TRBJ1-1	once	.	TGTGCCAGCAGCTTAGGGAGGGGGGGCATTCGACCTTTCTTT	CASSLGRGGIRPFF
TRBV7-6	TRBJ2-3	.	TRBD2	TGTGCCAGCAGCAAGCGTAGCGGGAGATCCACAGATACGCAGTATTTT	CASSKRSGRSTDTQYF
TRBV5-1	TRBJ2-5	.	TRBD2	TGCGCCAGCAGCCCCGAGGGGCGGGAGGTTGGGACCCAGTACTTC	CASSPEGREVGTQYF
TRBV13	TRBJ1-1	once	.	TGTGCCAGCAGCTCTAACAGTGATACTGAAGCTTTCTTT	CASSSNSDTEAFF
TRBV19	TRBJ1-2	few	.	TGTGCCAGTAGGATACAGGGTAAAGGTGGCTACACCTTC	CASRIQGKGGYTF
TRBV9	TRBJ1-3	few	.	TGTGCCAGCAGTGCGCGAGGAGGTGGAAACACCATATATTTT	CASSARGGGNTIYF
TRBV5-1	TRBJ2-3	.	TRBD1	TGCGCCAGCAGCCAGACAGGGGGAGAAGATACGCAGTATTTT	CASSQTGGEDTQYF
TRBV7-2	TRBJ2-7	.	TRBD1	TGTGCCAGCAGCAACGGACAGGGGTTTCACGAGCAGTACTTC	CASSNGQGFHEQYF
TRBV2	TRBJ2-2	.	.	TGTGCCAGCAGGGCCCCGGGACTTTACACCGGGGAGCTGTTTTTT	CASRAPGLYTGELFF
TRBV4-2	TRBJ2-2	.	TRBD2	TGTGCCAGCAGCCGCCCCCCCAGCGGGACCGGCGGGGAGCTGTTTTTT	CASSRPPSGTGGELFF